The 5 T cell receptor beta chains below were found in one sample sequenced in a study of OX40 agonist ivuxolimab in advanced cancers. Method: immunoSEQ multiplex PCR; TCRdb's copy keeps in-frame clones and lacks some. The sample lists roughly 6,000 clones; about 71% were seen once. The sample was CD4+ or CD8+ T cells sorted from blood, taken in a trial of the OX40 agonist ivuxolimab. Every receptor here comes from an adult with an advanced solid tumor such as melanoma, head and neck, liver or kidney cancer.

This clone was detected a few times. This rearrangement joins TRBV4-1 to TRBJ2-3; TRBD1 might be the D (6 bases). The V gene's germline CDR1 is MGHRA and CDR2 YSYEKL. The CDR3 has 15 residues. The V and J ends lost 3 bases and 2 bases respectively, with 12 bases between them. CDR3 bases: TGCGCCAGCAGCCAGGGACATAGGCCCACAGATACGCAGTATTTT. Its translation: CASSQGHRPTDTQYF.

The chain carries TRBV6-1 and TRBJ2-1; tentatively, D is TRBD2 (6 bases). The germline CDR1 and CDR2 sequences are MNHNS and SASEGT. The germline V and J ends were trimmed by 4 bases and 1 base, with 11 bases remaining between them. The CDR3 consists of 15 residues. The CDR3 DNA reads TGTGCCAGCAGTGCGGGGGACTCGTCCTACAATGAGCAGTTCTTC. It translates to CASSAGDSSYNEQFF.

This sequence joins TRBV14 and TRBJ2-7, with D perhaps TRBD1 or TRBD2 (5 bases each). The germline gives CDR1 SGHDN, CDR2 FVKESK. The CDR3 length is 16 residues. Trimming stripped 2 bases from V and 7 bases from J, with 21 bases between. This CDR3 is CASSQTGTFLSEEQYF. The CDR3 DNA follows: TGTGCCAGCAGCCAAACCGGGACCTTCCTATCGGAGGAGCAGTACTTC.

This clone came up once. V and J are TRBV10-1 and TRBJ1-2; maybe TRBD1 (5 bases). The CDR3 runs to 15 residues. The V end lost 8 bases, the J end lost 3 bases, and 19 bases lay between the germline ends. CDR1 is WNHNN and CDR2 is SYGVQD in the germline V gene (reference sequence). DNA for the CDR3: TGCGCCAGCGGAGGGGAAGGGAAGAGGTACTATGGCTACACCTTC. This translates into CASGGEGKRYYGYTF.

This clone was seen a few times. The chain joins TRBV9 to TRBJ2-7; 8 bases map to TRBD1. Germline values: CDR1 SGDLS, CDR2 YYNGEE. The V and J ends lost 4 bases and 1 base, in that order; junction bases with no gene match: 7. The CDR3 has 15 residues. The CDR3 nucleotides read TGTGCCAGCAGCCCAGACAGGGGACCTTCCTACGAGCAGTACTTC. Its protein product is CASSPDRGPSYEQYF.